Presented here are 16 T cell receptor beta chains from one specimen sequenced in a study of control samples from healthy donors and cancer patients. Assay: immunoSEQ multiplex PCR; the TCRdb copy retains only in-frame clones and omits some. Here the sample spans about 95,000 clones, around 90% being singletons. The sequencing input was blood. The receptors originated from a woman between 70 and 85 years old in good health.

The V gene is TRBV29-1, the J gene TRBJ1-1; D is undetermined. The CDR3 spans 11 residues. Trimming removed 4 bases at V and 1 base at J, with 4 bases between. Per the germline V gene, CDR1 is SQVTM and CDR2 is ANQGSEA. The CDR3 DNA follows: TGCAGCGTTGTTGGGAACACTGAAGCTTTCTTT. Translating gives CSVVGNTEAFF.

This clone was seen just once. The J gene is TRBJ2-3, the V gene TRBV9; weak D call: TRBD1 (6 bases). This CDR3 contains 16 residues. Trimming took off 3 bases at V and 0 bases at J, with 14 bases between the two ends. The germline V gene has CDR1 SGDLS and CDR2 YYNGEE. The CDR3 loop reads CASSEGTHGSTDTQYF. The DNA of the CDR3 is TGTGCCAGCAGCGAGGGGACACACGGAAGCACAGATACGCAGTATTTT.

This chain joins TRBV18 and TRBJ2-7; TRBD1 matches 7 bases. The CDR3 sequence is 14 residues long. With V trimmed by 0 bases and J by 5 bases, 4 bases remained unmatched. Germline CDR1 and CDR2: KGHSH and LQKENI. CDR3 sequence: CASSPPNRGNEQYF. Here the CDR3 DNA reads TGTGCCAGCTCACCACCAAACAGGGGAAACGAGCAGTACTTC.

The chain uses TRBV2 and TRBJ1-3; a possible D gene is TRBD1 (5 bases). Germline CDR1 reads SNHLY; CDR2 reads FYNNEI. CDR3 size: 18 residues. V lost 7 bases, J lost 0 bases, and 22 bases lay in between. CDR3 protein: CASTAGGRVAFSGNTIYF. CDR3 nucleotides: TGTGCCAGCACGGCCGGGGGACGGGTTGCCTTCTCTGGAAACACCATATATTTT.

To note about this clone: Different DNA sequences within this sample yield the same CDR3. This rearrangement joins TRBV12-3 or TRBV12-4 to TRBJ1-5; a possible D gene is TRBD1 (5 bases). Trimming stripped 3 bases from V and 4 bases from J, with 7 bases between. This CDR3 is 13 amino acids long. CDR3 coding DNA: TGTGCCAGCAGTTTCGGGGGGAATCAGCCCCAGCATTTT. Translation gives CASSFGGNQPQHF.

The chain employs TRBV5-4 and TRBJ2-7; D assignment may be TRBD1 or TRBD2 (5 bases each). The CDR3 loop spans 15 amino acids. Looked up from germline, CDR1 is SGHNT and CDR2 is YYREEE (reference sequence). Trimming removed 2 bases at V and 2 bases at J, with 14 bases between. This CDR3 is CASSFGGISPYEQYF. CDR3 sequence (DNA): TGTGCCAGCAGCTTTGGGGGAATTTCCCCCTACGAGCAGTACTTC.

The chain joins TRBV11-2 to TRBJ1-3, with unresolved D. V lost 1 base to trimming and J lost 2 bases, with 6 bases between them. The CDR3 sequence is 14 residues long. Germline-derived CDR1 and CDR2 are SGHAT and FQNNGV. The CDR3 loop reads CASSLGKAGNTIYF. CDR3 coding DNA: TGTGCCAGCAGCTTAGGTAAAGCTGGAAACACCATATATTTT.

This sequence joins TRBV2 and TRBJ2-3; TRBD2 aligns across 10 bases. From germline, CDR1 is SNHLY and CDR2 FYNNEI. V gave up 5 bases and J gave up 4 bases; unmatched junction bases: 9. The CDR3 totals 16 residues. The DNA for the CDR3 is TGTGCCAGCAGTTACCCTAGCGGGAGTTTGGCAGATACGCAGTATTTT. Its protein is CASSYPSGSLADTQYF. Using reference TRBV2 and TRBJ2-3 for the parts outside the CDR3, the full variable domain is EPEVTQTPSHQVTQMGQEVILRCVPISNHLYFYWYRQILGQKVEFLVSFYNNEISEKSEIFDDQFSVERPDGSNFTLKIRSTKLEDSAMYFCASSYPSGSLADTQYFGPGTRLTVL.

The chain joins TRBV12-3 or TRBV12-4 to TRBJ1-5, with D hard to call. V lost 0 bases and J 6 bases, leaving 6 bases between the germline ends. The CDR3 totals 13 residues. CDR3 DNA sequence: TGTGCCAGCAGTTTAGCAGACGGTCAGCCCCAGCATTTT. Translation gives CASSLADGQPQHF.

This chain links TRBV19 with TRBJ1-2, with D possibly matching TRBD1 (6 bases). Germline CDR1 and CDR2: LNHDA and SQIVND (reference sequence). This CDR3 is built from 10 residues. V lost 8 bases and J 7 bases, leaving 8 bases between the germline ends. For the CDR3, the DNA is TGTGCCAGTTACAGGGTTGGCTACACCTTC. This gives the protein CASYRVGYTF.

This chain uses TRBV29-1 with TRBJ1-2, with D perhaps TRBD1 (5 bases). Germline V gene sequence: CDR1 SQVTM, CDR2 ANQGSEA. Deletions cut 7 bases from V and 8 bases from J, with 14 bases between. CDR3 length: 11 amino acids. DNA for the CDR3: TGCAGCGCCTCAGGGACCTGGGGCTACACCTTC. It encodes CSASGTWGYTF.

The chain joins TRBV7-2 to TRBJ1-3, with 9 bases matching TRBD1. This CDR3 is built from 15 residues. The ends lost 6 bases at V and 4 bases at J; junction bases unmatched: 7. Germline CDR1 and CDR2: SGHTA and FQGNSA. CDR3 coding DNA: TGTGCCAGCAGTTCGGGACAGGGAGGAGGAAACACCATATATTTT. Its translation is CASSSGQGGGNTIYF.

V usage is TRBV5-4 and J usage is TRBJ1-5; D is uncertain. CDR3 length: 14 amino acids. Trimming took off 2 bases at V and 5 bases at J, with 11 bases between the two ends. The germline CDR1 and CDR2 sequences are SGHNT and YYREEE (reference sequence). Here the CDR3 DNA reads TGTGCCAGCAGCTTACAAGGACCCGATCAGCCCCAGCATTTT. Protein: CASSLQGPDQPQHF.

The rearrangement uses TRBV30 and TRBJ1-3; no firm D call. CDR3 length equals 12 residues. V was clipped by 0 bases and J by 1 base, with 1 base between them. CDR1 is GTSNPN, CDR2 SVGIG, per germline (reference sequence). CDR3 bases: TGTGCCTGGAGTGTATCTGGAAACACCATATATTTT. Translating gives CAWSVSGNTIYF.

The CDR3 region has the DNA TGTGCCAGCAGCTTAGGACTAGGGCTGGGGGGATACACCGGGGAGCTGTTTTTT. Translation gives CASSLGLGLGGYTGELFF. The chain joins TRBV7-2 to TRBJ2-2; D possibly corresponds to TRBD2 (6 bases). The CDR3 loop spans 18 amino acids. The ends were cut back, 1 base at V and 3 bases at J, with 18 bases in the middle. CDR1 is SGHTA, CDR2 FQGNSA, per germline.

The chain links TRBV6-6 to TRBJ2-1, with a possible D match to TRBD1 (5 bases). V lost 2 bases and J 7 bases, leaving 15 bases between the germline ends. Germline V gene lookup returns CDR1 MNHNY and CDR2 SVGAGI (reference sequence). The CDR3 covers 15 residues. The CDR3 DNA follows: TGTGCCAGCAGTTACGAGCAGGGCAAGTGGAATGAGCAGTTCTTC. Residues: CASSYEQGKWNEQFF.